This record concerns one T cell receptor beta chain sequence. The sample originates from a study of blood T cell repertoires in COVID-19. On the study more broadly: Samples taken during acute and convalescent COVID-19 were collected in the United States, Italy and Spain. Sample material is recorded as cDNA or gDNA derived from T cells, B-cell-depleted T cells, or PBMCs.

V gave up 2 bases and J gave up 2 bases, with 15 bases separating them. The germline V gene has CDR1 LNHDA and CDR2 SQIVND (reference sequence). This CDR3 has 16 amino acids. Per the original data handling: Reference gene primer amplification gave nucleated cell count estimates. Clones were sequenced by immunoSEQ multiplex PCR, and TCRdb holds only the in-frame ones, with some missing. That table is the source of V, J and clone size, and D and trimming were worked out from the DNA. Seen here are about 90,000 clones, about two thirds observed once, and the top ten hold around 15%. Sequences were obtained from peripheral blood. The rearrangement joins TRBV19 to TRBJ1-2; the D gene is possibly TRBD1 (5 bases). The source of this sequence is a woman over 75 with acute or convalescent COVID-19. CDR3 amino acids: CASSILRFRGNYGYTF. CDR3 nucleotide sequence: TGTGCCAGTAGTATACTACGTTTTAGGGGAAACTATGGCTACACCTTC.